Listed below are T cell receptor beta chains from one sample, sequenced in a study of blood T cell repertoires in COVID-19. Using immunoSEQ multiplex PCR, the repertoire was profiled, and TCRdb retains in-frame clones only, with some absent. The sample shows around 180,000 clones, about 81% of them seen only once. Sequencing was carried out using peripheral blood. The source of these receptors is an elderly woman with COVID-19, enrolled during active disease. Both conserved end residues are trimmed from each CDR3. Clone size is stated in some rows and not others, as once, few, many or a class when expanded.

>NA|TRBJ2-5|TRBV7-8
ASSSHRGLSETQY
>NA|TRBJ1-6|TRBV18
ASSPPDRATSPLH
>NA|TRBJ2-5|TRBV4-1
ASSHGLAGGIMETQY
>once|TRBJ1-4|TRBV2
ASRKGDSSNEKLF
>NA|TRBJ2-7|TRBV28
ASSRGTGPRVYEQY
>NA|TRBJ1-1|TRBV7-9
ASSLSGNTEAF
>NA|TRBJ2-1|TRBV27
ASSLSGTGGRREQF
>NA|TRBJ2-7|TRBV6-1
ASSEGRGGGGYEQY
>NA|TRBJ1-2|TRBV19
ASSIKTGAYGYT
>NA|TRBJ2-2|TRBV9
ASSVIGATGELF
>many|TRBJ1-2|TRBV24-1
ATSGPGQGDYGYT
>NA|TRBJ2-5|TRBV28
ASSPGLAGGETQY
>NA|TRBJ2-2|TRBV4-2
ASSQGQGTVGELF
>NA|TRBJ2-5|TRBV5-1
ASTSGRQETQY
>NA|TRBJ1-1|TRBV30
AWSVAWPEAF
>NA|TRBJ1-1|TRBV6-4
ASSIEMNTEAF